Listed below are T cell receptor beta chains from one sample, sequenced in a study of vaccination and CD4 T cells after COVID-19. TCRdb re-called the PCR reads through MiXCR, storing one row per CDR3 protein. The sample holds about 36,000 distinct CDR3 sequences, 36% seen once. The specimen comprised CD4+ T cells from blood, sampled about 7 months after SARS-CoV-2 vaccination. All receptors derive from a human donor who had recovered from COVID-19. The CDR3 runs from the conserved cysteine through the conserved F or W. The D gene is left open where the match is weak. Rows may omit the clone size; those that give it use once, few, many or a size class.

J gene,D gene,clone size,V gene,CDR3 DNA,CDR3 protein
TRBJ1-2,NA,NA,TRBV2,TGTGCCAGCAGTGAGGGACCGCTCTATGGCTACACCTTC,CASSEGPLYGYTF
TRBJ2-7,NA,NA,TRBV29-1,TGCAGCGTTCGGCGCAGCGGCTCCTACGAGCAGTACTTC,CSVRRSGSYEQYF
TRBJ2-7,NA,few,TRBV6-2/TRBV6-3,TGTGCCAGCAGTTACGGGTGGGCCGCCTACGAGCAGTACTTC,CASSYGWAAYEQYF
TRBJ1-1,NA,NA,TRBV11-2,TGTGCCAGCAGCTTTTCCGACGACATTGTGGGTGAGAACACTGAAGCTTTCTTT,CASSFSDDIVGENTEAFF
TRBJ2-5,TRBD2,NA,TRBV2,TGTGCCAGCAGTCGAGGACTAGCGGGAGATCTGGAGACCCAGTACTTC,CASSRGLAGDLETQYF
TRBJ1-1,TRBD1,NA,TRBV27,TGTGCCAGCGGGACAGGTATGAACACTGAAGCTTTCTTT,CASGTGMNTEAFF
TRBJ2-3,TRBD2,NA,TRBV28,TGTGCCAGCAGTTTAACTAGCGGACGTAGCACAGATACGCAGTATTTT,CASSLTSGRSTDTQYF
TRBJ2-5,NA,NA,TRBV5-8,TGTGCCAGCAGCTTGGTTCAGAACCAAGAGACCCAGTACTTC,CASSLVQNQETQYF
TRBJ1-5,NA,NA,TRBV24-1,TGTGCCACCAGCGGCGGGCAGCGCAATCAGCCCCAGCATTTT,CATSGGQRNQPQHF
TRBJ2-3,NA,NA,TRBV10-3,TGTGCCATCAGTGAGTCTCAGGACTGGGATACGCAGTATTTT,CAISESQDWDTQYF
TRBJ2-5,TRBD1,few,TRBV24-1,TGTGCCACCAGTGAATATGGACCGACAGGGCGGGAGACCCAGTACTTC,CATSEYGPTGRETQYF
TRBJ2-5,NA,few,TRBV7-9,TGTGCCAGCAGCTTAGCGCAGGGCGGCCAAGAGACCCAGTACTTC,CASSLAQGGQETQYF
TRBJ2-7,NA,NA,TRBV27,TGTGCCAGCAGCTACAAGGGCTCCTACGAGCAGTACTTC,CASSYKGSYEQYF
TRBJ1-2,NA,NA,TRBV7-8,TGTGCCAGCAGCCCAGGAGACCGGGGCTACACCTTC,CASSPGDRGYTF
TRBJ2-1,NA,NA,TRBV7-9,TGTGCCAGCAGCTTAGTGTTCTCTCGGAGGAATGAGCAGTTCTTC,CASSLVFSRRNEQFF
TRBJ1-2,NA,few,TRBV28,TGTGCCACCGCGGGCAGGGTGAGGAATGGCTACACCTTC,CATAGRVRNGYTF
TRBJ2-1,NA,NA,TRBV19,TGTGCCAGTGGGCCCCGGGCTTCCTCTTCCTACAATGAGCAGTTCTTC,CASGPRASSSYNEQFF
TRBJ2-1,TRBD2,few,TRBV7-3,TGTGCCAGCGGGACCCCGGGGACTAGCGGATACAATGAGCAGTTCTTC,CASGTPGTSGYNEQFF
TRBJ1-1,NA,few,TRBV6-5,TGTGCCAGCAGTTACGGTCGTGAAGTGAACACTGAAGCTTTCTTT,CASSYGREVNTEAFF
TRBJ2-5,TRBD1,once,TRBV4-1,TGCGCCAGCAGCTCCGGGGACAGGGGACAAGAGACCCAGTACTTC,CASSSGDRGQETQYF
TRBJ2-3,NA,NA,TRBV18,TGTGCCAGCTCACCATCCGGGGGACGAGATACGCAGTATTTT,CASSPSGGRDTQYF
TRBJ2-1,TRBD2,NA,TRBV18,TGTGCCAGCTCACCCGGGACTAGCGGAGCCTACAATGAGCAGTTCTTC,CASSPGTSGAYNEQFF